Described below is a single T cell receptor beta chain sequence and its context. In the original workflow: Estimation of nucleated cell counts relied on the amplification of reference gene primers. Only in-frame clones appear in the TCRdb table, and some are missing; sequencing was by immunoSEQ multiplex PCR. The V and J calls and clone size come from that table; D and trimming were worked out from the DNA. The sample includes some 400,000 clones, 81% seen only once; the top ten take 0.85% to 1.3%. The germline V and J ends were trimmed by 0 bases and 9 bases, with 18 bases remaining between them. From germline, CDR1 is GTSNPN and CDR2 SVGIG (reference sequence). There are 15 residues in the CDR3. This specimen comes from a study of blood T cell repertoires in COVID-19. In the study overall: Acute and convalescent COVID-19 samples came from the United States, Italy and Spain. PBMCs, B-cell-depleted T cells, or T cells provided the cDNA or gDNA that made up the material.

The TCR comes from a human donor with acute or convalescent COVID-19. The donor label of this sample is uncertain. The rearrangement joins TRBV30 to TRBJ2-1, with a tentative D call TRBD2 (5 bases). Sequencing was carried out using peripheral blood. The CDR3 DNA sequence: TGTGCCTGGAGTGTATCTTATAGGTCGGGGAGTGAGCAGTTCTTC. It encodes CAWSVSYRSGSEQFF.